The clone carrying this T cell receptor beta chain was recorded a few times. TCRdb re-analysed the RT-PCR reads in MiXCR, keeping a single row per CDR3 protein. The data show 920,000 or so distinct CDR3 sequences, roughly 18% seen once. V gave up 2 bases and J gave up 1 base, with 12 bases separating them. The germline V gene has CDR1 SGHKS and CDR2 YYEKEE (reference sequence). This CDR3 is built from 15 residues. This sample is part of a study of patients and donors after allogeneic stem cell transplantation. The sequenced material came from blood, either unsorted or a sorted T cell fraction (not recorded which). This TCR came from a human donor who was either an allogeneic HSCT recipient or a stem cell or donor lymphocyte infusion donor (not recorded which). It is not recorded whose cells these are; they may come from a transplant donor. The chain links TRBV5-5 to TRBJ1-1; D perhaps matches TRBD1 (5 bases). The CDR3 spells CASSFGHQANTEAFF. The CDR3 region has the DNA TGTGCCAGCAGCTTTGGACATCAGGCGAACACTGAAGCTTTCTTT.